Each of the 20 T cell receptor beta chains below was sequenced from the same sample in a study of regulatory T cells in long-lasting Graves disease. Time point denoted: persistent/refractory GD, antithyroid drugs over 5 years with positive TRAb. PBMCs provided the RNA from which the TCR library was made. Combining iRepertoire HTBI primers with Arm-PCR of CDR3 regions, the authors built TCR beta libraries. TCRdb re-derived calls from the multiplex PCR reads in MiXCR, one entry per CDR3 protein. The table records about 430,000 distinct CDR3 sequences, roughly 23% of them present only once. Source: peripheral blood mononuclear cells (PBMCs), taken when the disease was refractory, from a patient treated with antithyroid drugs. These receptors came from a female donor with Graves disease.

This clonotype was counted many times. V gene TRBV28 combines with J gene TRBJ2-5, with 7 bases aligning to TRBD2. The CDR3 loop spans 15 amino acids. Trimming removed 2 bases from V and 5 bases from J; junction bases left unmatched: 8. Germline CDR1 is MDHEN and CDR2 is SYDVKM. The CDR3 region has the DNA TGTGCCAGCAGTTTAAGTAGCGGGCCCGGGGAGACCCAGTACTTC. Protein sequence: CASSLSSGPGETQYF. The variable domain in full, with the rest retrieved from reference TRBV28 and TRBJ2-5, is DVKVTQSSRYLVKRTGEKVFLECVQDMDHENMFWYRQDPGLGLRLIYFSYDVKMKEKGDIPEGYSVSREKKERFSLILESASTNQTSMYLCASSLSSGPGETQYFGPGTRLLVL.

This clonotype has a count of ten or more. CDR3 sequence (DNA): TGTGCCAGCAGTTTTTCGTTAGGGCCCGGGGAGCTGTTTTTT. It codes for CASSFSLGPGELFF. This chain connects TRBV12-3 or TRBV12-4 to TRBJ2-2; D is undetermined. Trimming removed 3 bases from V and 6 bases from J, with 11 bases in between. The CDR3 is made up of 14 amino acids.

The sample holds many counts of this clonotype. The CDR3 is CASRGGGSGAQIGQYF. CDR3 DNA sequence: TGTGCCAGCAGAGGAGGGGGTAGCGGGGCCCAAATTGGACAGTACTTC. The chain uses TRBV28 and TRBJ2-5; 8 nucleotides match TRBD2. The germline gives CDR1 MDHEN, CDR2 SYDVKM. The CDR3 runs 16 residues. V lost 6 bases, J lost 11 bases, and 20 bases stayed unmatched.

This clonotype showed up just a few times. This chain uses TRBV6-1 with TRBJ2-4, with D possibly being TRBD2 (6 bases). With 1 base removed from V and 5 bases from J, the gap between germline ends came to 15 bases. Germline loops: CDR1 MNHNS, CDR2 SASEGT. The CDR3 runs 16 residues. As DNA, the CDR3 is TGTGCCAGCAGTGAAGAGGAGGGTGGGGTACAAAACATTCAGTACTTC. Translated, it gives CASSEEEGGVQNIQYF.

The CDR3 DNA follows: TGCGCCAGCAGCCCAGGACAGGCCGCCTACGAGCAGTACTTC. Protein sequence: CASSPGQAAYEQYF. The chain carries TRBV5-1 and TRBJ2-7, with 7 bases identical to TRBD1. With 4 bases clipped from V and 2 bases from J, the junction kept 6 bases outside the gene matches. Germline V lookup: CDR1 SGHRS, CDR2 YFSETQ. The CDR3 has 14 amino acids.

This clonotype came up a few times. This chain links TRBV6-1 with TRBJ2-2; D may be TRBD2 (7 bases). The germline V gene has CDR1 MNHNS and CDR2 SASEGT. The CDR3 is made up of 16 amino acids. V was pared by 3 bases and J by 6 bases, with 17 bases between. The CDR3 sequence: CASSESGGGRSGELFF. DNA for the CDR3: TGTGCCAGCAGTGAGTCGGGGGGCGGTCGGTCCGGGGAGCTGTTTTTT.

This chain joins TRBV20-1 and TRBJ1-5, with D possibly being TRBD1 (6 bases). V gave up 3 bases and J gave up 4 bases, with 13 bases separating them. The CDR3 totals 14 residues. Germline V gene lookup returns CDR1 DFQATT and CDR2 SNEGSKA (reference sequence). The CDR3 loop reads CSASQGRGNQPQHF. For the CDR3, the DNA is TGCAGTGCTAGTCAGGGTAGGGGGAATCAGCCCCAGCATTTT.

The chain recombines TRBV20-1 with TRBJ2-5; D is unclear. With 2 bases removed from V and 5 bases from J, the gap between germline ends came to 9 bases. The CDR3 covers 12 residues. CDR1 is DFQATT, CDR2 SNEGSKA, per germline (reference sequence). The CDR3 coding sequence is TGCAGTGCTAGATACCAGAGGGAGACCCAGTACTTC. Translation: CSARYQRETQYF.

This chain uses TRBV19 with TRBJ2-2; 7 nucleotides agree with TRBD1. V shed 7 bases, J shed 2 bases, and the junction held 19 bases outside the gene matches. Germline V CDR1 and CDR2: LNHDA, SQIVND (reference sequence). This CDR3 comprises 19 residues. This chain's CDR3 is CASNFGVVTGARNTGELFF. CDR3 in DNA: TGTGCCAGTAACTTCGGAGTTGTCACAGGGGCGAGAAACACCGGGGAGCTGTTTTTT.

Points on this clonotype: A read error is possible here, since a much larger clone lies one base away. This chain connects TRBV11-2 to TRBJ1-6; D gene unclear. This CDR3 has 11 amino acids. Germline V gene data show CDR1 as SGHAT and CDR2 as FQNNGV. The ends were cut back, 5 bases at V and 14 bases at J, with 10 bases in the middle. CDR3 bases: TGTGCCAGCAGCCGCGGGAGGTCCCTCCACTTT. As protein: CASSRGRSLHF.

The chain is built from TRBV28 and TRBJ1-6, with TRBD1 identical over 7 bases. The CDR3 covers 14 residues. Per germline, CDR1 MDHEN and CDR2 SYDVKM. The J segment lost 13 bases and the V segment lost 0 bases, leaving 6 bases of the junction unmatched. CDR3 coding DNA: TGTGCCAGCAGTTTATGGGACAGGTCTGCCCCCCTCCACTTT. It yields the protein CASSLWDRSAPLHF.

This clonotype was recorded at least ten times. The gene calls are TRBV30 and TRBJ2-7, with D possibly matching TRBD2 (5 bases). V was cut by 5 bases and J by 5 bases, with 10 bases left in between. CDR1 and CDR2 (germline): GTSNPN, SVGIG (reference sequence). This CDR3 has 11 amino acids. This chain's CDR3 is CAWELVHEQYF. Here the CDR3 DNA reads TGTGCCTGGGAACTAGTCCACGAGCAGTACTTC. Full variable domain (remainder filled in from reference TRBV30 and TRBJ2-7): SQTIHQWPATLVQPVGSPLSLECTVEGTSNPNLYWYRQAAGRGLQLLFYSVGIGQISSEVPQNLSASRPQDRQFILSSKKLLLSDSGFYLCAWELVHEQYFGPGTRLTVT.

This clonotype appeared many times. The chain is built from TRBV28 and TRBJ1-1, with D possibly being TRBD1 (6 bases). The V end was cut by 6 bases, the J end by 4 bases, with 18 bases between. Germline CDR1 and CDR2: MDHEN and SYDVKM. The length of the CDR3 is 15 residues. The CDR3 DNA sequence: TGTGCCAGCAGCCTAAACCAGGGGTTTGGCACTGAAGCTTTCTTT. Protein: CASSLNQGFGTEAFF.

This clonotype was seen at least ten times. DNA of the CDR3: TGTGCCAGCACCCCCCTGGGGAGCACTGAAGCTTTCTTT. Encoded protein: CASTPLGSTEAFF. The genes are TRBV28 and TRBJ1-1; D is uncertain. Trimming took 7 bases from V and 4 from J, leaving 13 bases between them. The CDR3 length is 13 residues. Germline V gives CDR1 MDHEN, CDR2 SYDVKM.

In this sample, this clonotype turned up once. The chain links TRBV24-1 to TRBJ2-1; D is unresolved. The CDR3 is 14 amino acids. The V and J ends lost 2 bases and 10 bases respectively, with 14 bases between them. Germline V CDR1 and CDR2: KGHDR, SFDVKD. CDR3 in amino acids: CATSDSLYYGEQFF. The CDR3 DNA reads as TGTGCCACCAGTGATTCCCTTTACTACGGGGAGCAGTTCTTC.

Only a few counts were recorded for this clonotype. This rearrangement joins TRBV19 to TRBJ1-2, with a weak D call TRBD1 (5 bases). Germline V gene data show CDR1 as LNHDA and CDR2 as SQIVND (reference sequence). The CDR3 length is 16 residues. The germline V and J ends were trimmed by 0 bases and 0 bases, with 11 bases remaining between them. The CDR3 region has the DNA TGTGCCAGTAGTATAGACCCCTCGACAGCTAACTATGGCTACACCTTC. It is translated as CASSIDPSTANYGYTF.

This clonotype was seen at least ten times. The rearrangement uses TRBV12-3 or TRBV12-4 and TRBJ2-7; D is unresolved. The CDR3 is 13 amino acids. Trimming took off 6 bases at V and 0 bases at J, with 9 bases between the two ends. This CDR3 reads CASRPRSSYEQYF. The CDR3 bases are TGTGCCAGCAGGCCCAGAAGCTCCTACGAGCAGTACTTC.

There are many counts of this clonotype. The V and J genes are TRBV7-3 and TRBJ1-2, with 9 bases matching TRBD1. The trim removed 5 bases at V and 3 bases at J, leaving 7 bases unmatched. The germline CDR1 and CDR2 sequences are SGHTA and FQGTGA. The CDR3 spans 15 residues. CDR3 bases: TGTGCCAGCAGCCTCACAGGGGGCTTCGACTATGGCTACACCTTC. This sequence encodes CASSLTGGFDYGYTF.

The chain links TRBV7-3 to TRBJ2-3, with D possibly TRBD1 on 6 matching bases. The CDR3 extends over 15 amino acids. CDR1 is SGHTA and CDR2 is FQGTGA in the germline V gene. Between the trimmed V and J ends, which lost 4 bases and 0 bases, there was a span of 11 bases. In DNA, the CDR3 is TGTGCCAGCAGCTACACAGGGTCCAGCACAGATACGCAGTATTTT. Its translation: CASSYTGSSTDTQYF.

Remarks on this clonotype: Since a much larger clone is just one base distant, this may be a read error. The gene calls are TRBV5-5 and TRBJ2-5; 8 nucleotides match TRBD2. Losses at the gene ends were 3 bases for V and 2 bases for J; bases not matched to a gene: 9. This CDR3 has 16 residues. Germline V gives CDR1 SGHKS, CDR2 YYEKEE (reference sequence). The CDR3 DNA reads as TGTGCCAGCAGCTCTGGCGGGGTAGCGGGACAAGAGACCCAGTACTTC. Its protein is CASSSGGVAGQETQYF.